This TCR beta chain was recorded in a study of Ad26.COV2.S vaccination and SARS-CoV-2 variants. Across the whole study: A participant enrolled in the COV1001 Ad26.COV2.S trial arm provided the sample. In the study, Ad26.COV2.S was injected intramuscularly once, or twice 56 days apart.

Trimming took 3 bases from V and 2 from J, leaving 11 bases between them. The CDR3 contains 14 residues. Germline V gene lookup returns CDR1 MDHEN and CDR2 SYDVKM. Specified treatment: some 20 received Ad26.COV2.S at low or high dose, single or two shots; five or six received placebo; per-sample allocation not given. All samples were drawn on day 63, counting from the first vaccine or placebo injection. TCRdb's copy holds only in-frame clones and misses some; the assay was immunoSEQ multiplex PCR. The sample includes some 390,000 clones, 75% to 90% of them seen just once. V gene TRBV28 combines with J gene TRBJ2-7; TRBD1 might be the D (6 bases). This sample comprised peripheral blood, obtained in a trial of Ad26.COV2.S vaccine versus placebo. The sequence was collected from a person aged 18-60 years who received the Ad26.COV2.S COVID-19 vaccine or a placebo. The CDR3 region is CASSFTGPPYEQYF. The CDR3 DNA is TGTGCCAGCAGTTTCACAGGGCCGCCCTACGAGCAGTACTTC.